Each of the 18 T cell receptor beta chains below was sequenced from the same sample in a study of T cell responses to AZD1222 COVID-19 vaccine listed by TCRdb under 2021. This specimen's time point label, interpreted: about 28 days (+/-7) after the second vaccine dose. In light of the paper, this sample's treatment or condition label describes: meningococcal conjugate vaccine given as trial control. Libraries were built with the immunoSEQ multiplex PCR assay. TCRdb mirrors the immuneACCESS table, restricted to in-frame sequences. Some clones are absent from its copies; in checked studies, under half trace to an unresolved V gene, and the reason for the others is unknown. Within this sample are some 140,000 clones, with 75% to 85% of them counted one time only. Around 7.9% of the sample is held by the ten biggest clonotypes. The sample was peripheral blood, taken 28 days after the second dose of the MenACWY control vaccine. These receptors originate from an adult who received the MenACWY meningococcal vaccine as a control.

The chain recombines TRBV9 with TRBJ2-1; D is unclear. The CDR3 is 14 amino acids. V was pared by 0 bases and J by 7 bases, with 11 bases between. The germline V gene encodes CDR1 SGDLS and CDR2 YYNGEE. CDR3: CASSVATVGNEQFF. CDR3 in DNA: TGTGCCAGCAGCGTAGCCACGGTCGGGAATGAGCAGTTCTTC.

The gene calls are TRBV4-2 and TRBJ2-7; no clear D. V lost 0 bases to trimming and J lost 3 bases, with 12 bases between them. Germline values: CDR1 LGHNA, CDR2 YNFKEQ. The CDR3 has 15 residues. CDR3 loop: CASSQEGSTLYEQYF. The CDR3 DNA reads TGTGCCAGCAGCCAAGAAGGCAGCACGCTCTACGAGCAGTACTTC.

This rearrangement joins TRBV3-1 (or the pseudogene TRBV3-2) to TRBJ2-7, with D possibly being TRBD2 (6 bases). The germline CDR1 and CDR2 sequences are LGHDT and YNNKEL (reference sequence). The CDR3 runs to 14 residues. The V end was cut by 3 bases, the J end by 2 bases, with 11 bases between. The CDR3 DNA reads as TGTGCCAGCAGCCACTCAGGGACTGCCTACGAGCAGTACTTC. Amino acids: CASSHSGTAYEQYF.

The genes are TRBV29-1 and TRBJ1-2; D perhaps matches TRBD1 (6 bases). V lost 7 bases, J lost 4 bases, and 19 bases lay in between. The CDR3 covers 14 residues. The germline V gene has CDR1 SQVTM and CDR2 ANQGSEA. The CDR3 DNA follows: TGCAGCGCACAACAGGGCCCTACGGGCTATGGCTACACCTTC. Translating it yields CSAQQGPTGYGYTF.

This clone was detected a few times. The rearrangement uses TRBV13 and TRBJ2-5; 7 positions match TRBD1. Germline V gene sequence: CDR1 PRHDT, CDR2 FYEKMQ (reference sequence). With V trimmed by 4 bases and J by 6 bases, 5 bases remained unmatched. The CDR3 sequence is 13 residues long. The CDR3, as DNA: TGTGCCAGCAGCTCGACAGGGTGGCAGACCCAGTACTTC. This translates into CASSSTGWQTQYF.

The chain couples TRBV5-1 to TRBJ2-1; no firm D call. This CDR3 has 14 residues. Trimming cost V 0 bases and J 7 bases, with 11 bases left between them. In germline, CDR1 is SGHRS, CDR2 YFSETQ. CDR3 DNA sequence: TGCGCCAGCAGCTTGGGAGTTCTGGGGAATGAGCAGTTCTTC. Its translation is CASSLGVLGNEQFF.

The chain employs TRBV18 and TRBJ2-7; TRBD2 agrees at 7 bases. Trimming cost V 5 bases and J 4 bases; bases outside gene matches: 8. The CDR3 sequence is 14 residues long. Looked up from germline, CDR1 is KGHSH and CDR2 is LQKENI. In DNA form, the CDR3 reads TGTGCCAGCTCAGAACAGAGGGGAGGGTACGAGCAGTACGTC. Translating it yields CASSEQRGGYEQYV.

The chain joins TRBV28 to TRBJ2-7, with TRBD2 identical over 10 bases. Germline CDR1 MDHEN, CDR2 SYDVKM. There are 15 residues in the CDR3. Trimming cost V 5 bases and J 2 bases; bases outside gene matches: 6. CDR3 sequence: CASSPSGGHTYEQYV. In DNA form, the CDR3 reads TGTGCCAGCAGTCCTAGCGGGGGCCATACCTACGAGCAGTACGTC.

This clone was seen more than once but under ten times. The chain employs TRBV19 and TRBJ1-5; D call uncertain. The germline V gene encodes CDR1 LNHDA and CDR2 SQIVND (reference sequence). V lost 7 bases and J lost 0, with 10 bases in between. CDR3 length equals 14 residues. The CDR3 reads CASKTRDSNQPQHF. The CDR3 DNA reads as TGTGCCAGTAAGACCCGCGATAGCAATCAGCCCCAGCATTTT.

V gene TRBV6-5 combines with J gene TRBJ1-4; the match to TRBD1 covers 10 bases. This CDR3 contains 15 residues. The germline CDR1 and CDR2 sequences are MNHEY and SVGAGI. V trimming: 8 bases; J trimming: 7 bases; junction bases outside the gene matches: 10. This CDR3 reads CASFSSRTGGEKLFF. In DNA form, the CDR3 reads TGTGCCAGCTTTTCCAGTAGGACAGGGGGTGAAAAACTGTTTTTT.

The chain combines TRBV28 with TRBJ1-1; 7 nucleotides agree with TRBD1. CDR1 MDHEN and CDR2 SYDVKM come from the germline V gene. The CDR3 contains 16 residues. Trimming cost V 5 bases and J 6 bases; bases outside gene matches: 15. The CDR3 protein is CASSRQGGRAVSEAFF. In nucleotides, the CDR3 is TGTGCCAGCAGTCGCCAGGGGGGGAGGGCGGTCTCTGAAGCTTTCTTT.

The V gene is TRBV18, the J gene TRBJ1-4; 9 positions agree with TRBD1. This CDR3 comprises 16 residues. J gave up 10 bases and V 0 bases, and 9 bases lay outside the gene matches. Looked up from germline, CDR1 is KGHSH and CDR2 is LQKENI. This CDR3 is CASSPPGQGIEGKLFF. The CDR3 DNA sequence: TGTGCCAGCTCACCACCGGGACAGGGAATTGAAGGAAAACTGTTTTTT.

The chain has TRBV7-2 and TRBJ1-1, with 11 bases lining up with TRBD1. The CDR3 has 16 residues. The V gene end was trimmed by 1 base and the J gene end by 5 bases; junction bases not matched to a gene: 6. Germline CDR1 reads SGHTA; CDR2 reads FQGNSA. This CDR3 reads CASSLESGTGGTEAFF. Here the CDR3 DNA reads TGTGCCAGCAGCTTAGAGTCCGGGACAGGGGGAACTGAAGCTTTCTTT.

The V call is TRBV19, the J call TRBJ2-2; D gene ambiguous. The CDR3 totals 13 residues. From germline, CDR1 is LNHDA and CDR2 SQIVND (reference sequence). The V end lost 6 bases, the J end lost 4 bases, and 9 bases lay between the germline ends. The CDR3: CASRWGTTGELFF. As DNA, the CDR3 is TGTGCCAGTAGATGGGGTACCACCGGGGAGCTGTTTTTT.

Regarding this clone: A read error may account for a junction end that differs from germline. This chain uses TRBV20-1 with TRBJ1-2, with D unclear. Germline V gene sequence: CDR1 DFQATT, CDR2 SNEGSKA (reference sequence). The CDR3 is 11 residues long. The CDR3 coding sequence is TGCAGTGCTAGCCCCAGGAGGGAAATCGCCTTC. Encoded protein: CSASPRREIAF.

This clone was seen a single time. This rearrangement joins TRBV2 to TRBJ2-7; D gene ambiguous. CDR1 SNHLY and CDR2 FYNNEI come from the germline V gene. Trimming cost V 4 bases and J 0 bases, with 7 bases left between them. The CDR3 loop spans 13 amino acids. CDR3 protein: CASSVTDSYEQYF. CDR3 nucleotides: TGTGCCAGCAGTGTTACCGACTCCTACGAGCAGTACTTC.

This chain uses TRBV7-6 with TRBJ2-3; 9 bases are a match to TRBD2. Germline assignment: CDR1 SGHVS and CDR2 FNYEAQ. The CDR3 is 16 amino acids. V gave up 1 base and J gave up 6 bases; unmatched junction bases: 8. CDR3: CASSLGSGGLFDTQYF. The CDR3 nucleotides read TGTGCCAGCAGCTTAGGTAGCGGGGGCCTATTCGATACGCAGTATTTT. The full variable domain, rest sourced from reference TRBV7-6 and TRBJ2-3, is GAGVSQSPRYKVTKRGQDVALRCDPISGHVSLYWYRQALGQGPEFLTYFNYEAQQDKSGLPNDRFSAERPEGSISTLTIQRTEQRDSAMYRCASSLGSGGLFDTQYFGPGTRLTVL.

V and J are TRBV5-1 and TRBJ1-1, with 8 bases lining up with TRBD1. The germline CDR1 and CDR2 sequences are SGHRS and YFSETQ. V lost 5 bases to trimming and J lost 1 base; unmatched junction nucleotides: 4. The CDR3 length is 14 residues. This chain's CDR3 is CASSKTGGNTEAFF. The CDR3 nucleotides are TGCGCCAGCAGTAAAACAGGGGGGAACACTGAAGCTTTCTTT.